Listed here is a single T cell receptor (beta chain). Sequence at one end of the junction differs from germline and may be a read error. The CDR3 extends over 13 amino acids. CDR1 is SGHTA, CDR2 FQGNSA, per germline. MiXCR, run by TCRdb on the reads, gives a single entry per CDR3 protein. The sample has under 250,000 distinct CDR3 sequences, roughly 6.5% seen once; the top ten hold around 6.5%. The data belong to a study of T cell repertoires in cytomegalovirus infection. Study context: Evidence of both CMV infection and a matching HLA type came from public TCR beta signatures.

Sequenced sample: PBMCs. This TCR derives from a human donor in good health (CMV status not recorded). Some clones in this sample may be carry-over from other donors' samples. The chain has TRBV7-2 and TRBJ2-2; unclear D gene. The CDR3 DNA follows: TGTGCCAGCGGCTTCGGTGGGACCGGGGAGCTGTTTTTT. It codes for CASGFGGTGELFF. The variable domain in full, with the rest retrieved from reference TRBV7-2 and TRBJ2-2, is GAGVSQSPSNKVTEKGKDVELRCDPISGHTALYWYRQSLGQGLEFLIYFQGNSAPDKSGLPSDRFSAERTGGSVSTLTIQRTQQEDSAVYLCASGFGGTGELFFGEGSRLTVL.